The T cell receptor beta chain under discussion was sequenced for a study of cytomegalovirus exposure and HLA in healthy donors. Measured with immunoSEQ multiplex PCR; TCRdb has only the in-frame clones, and not every one. The table has tens of thousands of clones, just over 90% seen once. The CDR3 sequence is 14 residues long. CDR1 MNHEY and CDR2 SVGAGI come from the germline V gene. Trimming removed 4 bases from V and 8 bases from J, with 17 bases in between. A remark on this clone: Its antigen is not known.

General study points: Cytomegalovirus-associated status was assigned to about 170 TCR beta chains.

Material for sequencing was PBMCs. The TCR was taken from a man aged 18 to 30 in good health and CMV-seronegative. This chain joins TRBV6-5 and TRBJ1-2; D gene uncertain. CDR3 nucleotide sequence: TGTGCCAGCAGTTCGACTACGTTGGCTGGGGGCTACACCTTC. It is translated as CASSSTTLAGGYTF.